The 2 T cell receptor beta chains listed next were all sequenced from one sample in a study of blood T cell repertoires in COVID-19. Measured with immunoSEQ multiplex PCR; TCRdb has only the in-frame clones, and not every one. The repertoire has about 200,000 clones, 70% to 90% of them found once; the top ten carry 0.6% to 1%. The sequencing sample was made of peripheral blood. Receptor source: a woman in her 70s with acute or convalescent COVID-19.

J is TRBJ1-1 and V is TRBV6-2 or TRBV6-3, with 7 positions matching TRBD1. The CDR3 has 15 residues. The V segment lost 6 bases and the J segment 7 bases; nucleotides outside the gene matches: 14. The germline CDR1 and CDR2 sequences are MNHEY and SVGEGT. The CDR3 DNA sequence: TGTGCCAGCAGCCCCCGCAGCCAGGGGGTTGATGAAGCTTTCTTT. Translation gives CASSPRSQGVDEAFF.

This clone occurred once. This chain joins TRBV5-4 and TRBJ2-2; D is perhaps TRBD1 (5 bases). With 4 bases removed from V and 0 bases from J, the gap between germline ends came to 19 bases. The CDR3 has 18 amino acids. Per germline, CDR1 SGHNT and CDR2 YYREEE (reference sequence). The CDR3 reads CASSPKGLTSANTGELFF. CDR3 DNA sequence: TGTGCCAGCAGCCCGAAGGGGCTTACCTCCGCGAACACCGGGGAGCTGTTTTTT.